The source of this T cell receptor (beta chain) is a study of shared clonotypes between healthy human individuals. Roughly 210 ng DNA, tens of thousands of T cell genomes, went into each sorted-subset replicate PCR. Produced via immunoSEQ multiplex PCR; TCRdb's table is partial and in-frame only. Here the sample spans about 1 million clones, about 75% being singletons. The table lists this clone with a few counts. The source of this sequence is a man aged 18-30 years in good health. Specimen: memory CD4+ T cells sorted from blood. Subset: CD45RA-negative fraction.

This CDR3 reads CASSRNEKLFF. CDR3 bases: TGTGCCAGCAGCCGTAATGAAAAACTGTTTTTT. This sequence joins TRBV28 and TRBJ1-4; no reliable D call. The germline V gene has CDR1 MDHEN and CDR2 SYDVKM. V dropped 6 bases and J dropped 4 bases, with 3 bases sitting between them. The CDR3 runs 11 residues.